The 30 T cell receptor beta chains below come from one sample, sequenced in a study of blood T cell repertoires in COVID-19. Sequenced by immunoSEQ multiplex PCR; TCRdb stores in-frame clones only, minus some. The table records 250,000 to 400,000 clones, 88% of them present only once. Input material: peripheral blood. These receptors all come from a woman aged 25-40 years with COVID-19, enrolled during active disease.

The chain links TRBV2 to TRBJ2-1; 10 bases match TRBD2. Germline CDR1 is SNHLY and CDR2 is FYNNEI. The CDR3 is 15 residues long. J gave up 7 bases and V 7 bases, and 10 bases lay outside the gene matches. The CDR3 region is CASITIAGGQNEQFF. The CDR3, as DNA: TGTGCCAGCATCACTATAGCGGGGGGCCAGAATGAGCAGTTCTTC.

V and J are TRBV11-2 and TRBJ1-3; no reliable D call. The CDR3 is made up of 14 amino acids. The germline gives CDR1 SGHAT, CDR2 FQNNGV. The V gene lost 6 bases and the J gene lost 0 bases, with 9 bases spanning the gap. The CDR3 is CASSGLLSGNTIYF. The CDR3 nucleotides are TGTGCCAGCAGTGGTCTACTCTCTGGAAACACCATATATTTT.

The V gene is TRBV6-5, the J gene TRBJ1-2; possible D gene TRBD1, 5 bases. Germline V gives CDR1 MNHEY, CDR2 SVGAGI. Trimming took off 8 bases at V and 2 bases at J, with 12 bases between the two ends. The CDR3 contains 13 residues. CDR3 sequence (DNA): TGTGCCAGCGCGAAAGGGGCCAACTATGGCTACACCTTC. Protein product: CASAKGANYGYTF.

This chain links TRBV7-6 with TRBJ1-1, with D tentatively TRBD1 (5 bases). V was pared by 3 bases and J by 1 base, with 12 bases between. The CDR3 has 15 amino acids. In germline, CDR1 is SGHVS, CDR2 FNYEAQ. The CDR3 sequence is CASSFLAGENTEAFF. CDR3 DNA: TGTGCCAGCAGCTTCTTGGCGGGGGAGAACACTGAAGCTTTCTTT. The full variable domain, rest sourced from reference TRBV7-6 and TRBJ1-1, is GAGVSQSPRYKVTKRGQDVALRCDPISGHVSLYWYRQALGQGPEFLTYFNYEAQQDKSGLPNDRFSAERPEGSISTLTIQRTEQRDSAMYRCASSFLAGENTEAFFGQGTRLTVV.

The chain carries TRBV29-1 and TRBJ2-1; 16 positions agree with TRBD2. The ends lost 6 bases at V and 5 bases at J; junction bases unmatched: 16. The CDR3 contains 19 residues. Germline V lookup: CDR1 SQVTM, CDR2 ANQGSEA. CDR3 loop: CSVLPGLAGGPGVDNEQFF. In DNA form, the CDR3 reads TGCAGCGTCCTCCCGGGACTAGCGGGGGGGCCTGGGGTCGACAATGAGCAGTTCTTC.

The chain employs TRBV27 and TRBJ2-7; 9 positions agree with TRBD1. Germline CDR1 is MNHEY and CDR2 is SMNVEV (reference sequence). With V trimmed by 5 bases and J by 3 bases, 8 bases remained unmatched. There are 15 residues in the CDR3. The CDR3 here is CASSRKAGQGYEQYV. As DNA, the CDR3 is TGTGCCAGCAGTCGAAAGGCGGGACAGGGCTACGAGCAGTACGTC.

V is TRBV6-2 or TRBV6-3 and J is TRBJ1-1; D unclear. The length of the CDR3 is 13 residues. The V end lost 2 bases, the J end lost 3 bases, and 7 bases lay between the germline ends. From germline, CDR1 is MNHEY and CDR2 SVGEGT. In DNA, the CDR3 is TGTGCCAGCAGTTACGTGAGAGACACTGAAGCTTTCTTT. Protein sequence: CASSYVRDTEAFF.

The V call is TRBV19, the J call TRBJ2-3; the D is unclear. This CDR3 is 15 amino acids long. The germline V and J ends were trimmed by 10 bases and 3 bases, with 20 bases remaining between them. Germline V gene sequence: CDR1 LNHDA, CDR2 SQIVND (reference sequence). DNA for the CDR3: TGTGCCACCGGGTCTGTACATGCTCGAACAGATACGCAGTATTTT. Its translation is CATGSVHARTDTQYF.

This clone has a handful of counts. V and J are TRBV28 and TRBJ2-5; 9 bases match TRBD1. The V and J ends lost 3 bases and 5 bases, in that order; junction bases with no gene match: 7. The germline V gene has CDR1 MDHEN and CDR2 SYDVKM. This CDR3 has 15 residues. CDR3 coding DNA: TGTGCCAGCAGTTTCCACAGGGGGCGCCCGGAGACCCAGTACTTC. Protein: CASSFHRGRPETQYF.

This chain uses TRBV7-2 with TRBJ1-2, with a weak D call TRBD1 (5 bases). With 1 base removed from V and 5 bases from J, the gap between germline ends came to 11 bases. The germline gives CDR1 SGHTA, CDR2 FQGNSA. The CDR3 sequence is 14 residues long. The CDR3 loop reads CASSLGRVGYGYTF. The CDR3 DNA follows: TGTGCCAGCAGCTTAGGCAGGGTAGGGTATGGCTACACCTTC.

V and J are TRBV19 and TRBJ2-3; TRBD2 is a possible D gene (6 bases). This CDR3 is 17 amino acids long. CDR1 is LNHDA, CDR2 SQIVND, per germline (reference sequence). V was cut by 3 bases and J by 0 bases, with 16 bases left in between. The CDR3 protein is CASSIGRGKASTDTQYF. The CDR3 DNA follows: TGTGCCAGTAGTATCGGGAGAGGGAAGGCGAGCACAGATACGCAGTATTTT.

The rearrangement links TRBV27 to TRBJ2-1, with 8 bases matching TRBD2. J lost 12 bases, V lost 8 bases, and 12 bases had no gene match. CDR3 length: 13 amino acids. The germline V gene encodes CDR1 MNHEY and CDR2 SMNVEV (reference sequence). CDR3: CASSPSGGSGQFF. CDR3 in DNA: TGTGCCAGCTCCCCATCGGGGGGGTCTGGGCAGTTCTTC.

The genes are TRBV27 and TRBJ1-4; D not certain. V was cut by 3 bases and J by 3 bases, with 8 bases left in between. CDR3 length equals 14 residues. CDR1 is MNHEY, CDR2 SMNVEV, per germline (reference sequence). Here the CDR3 DNA reads TGTGCCAGCAGTTTGCGGGCTGCTAATGAAAAACTGTTTTTT. Amino acids: CASSLRAANEKLFF.

V usage is TRBV5-4 and J usage is TRBJ1-2; unclear D gene. CDR1 SGHNT and CDR2 YYREEE come from the germline V gene (reference sequence). This CDR3 spans 12 amino acids. V gave up 7 bases and J gave up 2 bases, with 9 bases separating them. CDR3 DNA sequence: TGTGCCAGCGGTGGGCGCAACTATGGCTACACCTTC. It specifies CASGGRNYGYTF.

The rearrangement links TRBV11-2 to TRBJ2-3; a possible D gene is TRBD1 (6 bases). From germline, CDR1 is SGHAT and CDR2 FQNNGV. There are 14 residues in the CDR3. V gave up 2 bases and J gave up 2 bases, with 8 bases separating them. CDR3 amino acids: CASSLWDITDTQYF. Here the CDR3 DNA reads TGTGCCAGCAGCTTATGGGACATCACAGATACGCAGTATTTT.

A note on this clone: The same CDR3 is also encoded by other DNA sequences in this sample. This rearrangement joins TRBV5-4 to TRBJ2-5; weak D call: TRBD2 (6 bases). Germline V gene lookup returns CDR1 SGHNT and CDR2 YYREEE (reference sequence). CDR3 size: 15 residues. V was clipped by 0 bases and J by 2 bases, with 11 bases between them. The CDR3 DNA is TGTGCCAGCAGCTTGGCCGGGAGAGGGCAAGAGACCCAGTACTTC. Translation: CASSLAGRGQETQYF.

This rearrangement joins TRBV10-3 to TRBJ2-3; 9 bases line up with TRBD1. This CDR3 is built from 15 residues. Germline V CDR1 and CDR2: ENHRY, SYGVKD. V lost 5 bases to trimming and J lost 3 bases; unmatched junction nucleotides: 6. The CDR3 DNA sequence: TGTGCCATCAGTCGACAGGGGGTGGTGACAGATACGCAGTATTTT. This gives the protein CAISRQGVVTDTQYF.

The chain carries TRBV19 and TRBJ1-1; TRBD1 matches at 11 bases. Germline CDR1 and CDR2: LNHDA and SQIVND (reference sequence). The CDR3 length is 16 residues. After removal of 5 bases from V and 5 bases from J, the junction contained 10 bases not matched to a gene. CDR3 DNA sequence: TGTGCCAGTAGTCCGGGAGGACAGGGGGCAATGACTGAAGCTTTCTTT. Amino acids: CASSPGGQGAMTEAFF.

The chain employs TRBV14 and TRBJ1-2; no clear D gene. Germline V CDR1 and CDR2: SGHDN, FVKESK. Trimming pared 2 bases from V and 1 base from J, leaving 5 bases between. The CDR3 spans 13 residues. CDR3 sequence reads: CASSQSVNYGYTF. The CDR3 DNA reads TGTGCCAGCAGCCAAAGCGTTAACTATGGCTACACCTTC.

The V call is TRBV18, the J call TRBJ2-3, with 9 nucleotides matching TRBD1. Germline V gives CDR1 KGHSH, CDR2 LQKENI. The CDR3 is made up of 15 amino acids. With 3 bases clipped from V and 6 bases from J, the junction kept 7 bases outside the gene matches. In DNA, the CDR3 is TGTGCCAGCTCACCCGGGACAGGGTGGGAGGATACGCAGTATTTT. Protein product: CASSPGTGWEDTQYF.

The V call is TRBV11-3, the J call TRBJ1-2, with TRBD1 as a possible D gene (6 bases). There are 15 residues in the CDR3. V lost 5 bases, J lost 3 bases, and 16 bases lay in between. In germline, CDR1 is SGHNT, CDR2 YENEEA. CDR3 amino acids: CASSPPGGPYYGYTF. The CDR3 DNA follows: TGTGCCAGCAGCCCGCCGGGGGGCCCCTACTATGGCTACACCTTC.

V usage is TRBV7-8 and J usage is TRBJ1-2; TRBD1 matches 9 bases. Germline values: CDR1 SGHVS, CDR2 FQNEAQ. The CDR3 extends over 16 amino acids. Germline trimming cut 2 bases from V and 7 bases from J; bases unmatched to any gene: 11. The CDR3 DNA reads as TGTGCCAGCAGCTTACTCGGGACAGGGAGGTTGGGTGGCTACACCTTC. Residues: CASSLLGTGRLGGYTF.

This sequence joins TRBV6-1 and TRBJ1-1; possibly TRBD1 for D (5 bases). The CDR3 has 16 amino acids. Germline V gene sequence: CDR1 MNHNS, CDR2 SASEGT. V was clipped by 3 bases and J by 10 bases, with 24 bases between them. The DNA of the CDR3 is TGTGCCAGCAGTGATCAACCGTCGGCGGCTCGTCAGGGAGCTTTCTTT. Translated, it gives CASSDQPSAARQGAFF.

This chain uses TRBV12-3 or TRBV12-4 with TRBJ2-7; D unresolved. This CDR3 contains 12 residues. V lost 2 bases and J lost 6, with 8 bases in between. The CDR3 DNA follows: TGTGCCAGCAGTTTAACCGGGTCCGAGCAGTACTTC. This gives the protein CASSLTGSEQYF.

V is TRBV6-9 and J is TRBJ2-7; D remains unclear. This CDR3 contains 17 residues. Trimming pared 5 bases from V and 4 bases from J, leaving 24 bases between. Germline loops: CDR1 MNHGY, CDR2 SVAAGI. CDR3 amino acids: CASSHVSGCPSKYEQYV. Here the CDR3 DNA reads TGTGCCAGCAGTCACGTATCCGGTTGCCCCTCCAAATACGAGCAGTACGTC.

The chain joins TRBV15 to TRBJ2-1; D might be TRBD1 (5 bases). The CDR3 is 14 amino acids. Germline-derived CDR1 and CDR2 are LNHNV and YYDKDF (reference sequence). Trimming removed 0 bases at V and 4 bases at J, with 7 bases between. The CDR3 DNA follows: TGTGCCACCAGCAGAGAGGGGCTATACAATGAGCAGTTCTTC. This sequence encodes CATSREGLYNEQFF.

This chain links TRBV28 with TRBJ1-2; 7 bases agree with TRBD1. J was trimmed by 3 bases and V by 2 bases; bases with no gene match: 3. CDR1 is MDHEN and CDR2 is SYDVKM in the germline V gene. There are 14 residues in the CDR3. The CDR3, as DNA: TGTGCCAGCAGTTTAATAGGGGGCGACTATGGCTACACCTTC. As protein: CASSLIGGDYGYTF.

The gene calls are TRBV2 and TRBJ1-4, with TRBD1 as a possible D gene (6 bases). Germline CDR1 reads SNHLY; CDR2 reads FYNNEI. This CDR3 contains 14 residues. V lost 7 bases and J 8 bases, leaving 17 bases between the germline ends. This CDR3 reads CASIPPGVQEKLFF. The CDR3 nucleotides are TGTGCCAGCATTCCACCAGGGGTGCAGGAAAAACTGTTTTTT. Full variable domain (missing parts from reference TRBV2 and TRBJ1-4): EPEVTQTPSHQVTQMGQEVILRCVPISNHLYFYWYRQILGQKVEFLVSFYNNEISEKSEIFDDQFSVERPDGSNFTLKIRSTKLEDSAMYFCASIPPGVQEKLFFGSGTQLSVL.

The chain combines TRBV15 with TRBJ1-4; TRBD1 is a possible D gene (5 bases). Trimming shortened V by 6 bases and J by 2 bases, and 10 bases separated the two germline ends. Germline values: CDR1 LNHNV, CDR2 YYDKDF (reference sequence). CDR3 length: 14 amino acids. CDR3 sequence (DNA): TGTGCCACCAGTCCAGGGCGGACTAATGAAAAACTGTTTTTT. Translated: CATSPGRTNEKLFF.

The chain carries TRBV5-6 and TRBJ1-6; D is perhaps TRBD1 (6 bases). CDR3 length: 15 residues. Germline V gene sequence: CDR1 SGHDT, CDR2 YYEEEE. V was cut by 4 bases and J by 7 bases, with 15 bases left in between. CDR3 residues: CASSPAPGENSPLHF. The DNA for the CDR3 is TGTGCCAGCAGCCCGGCCCCAGGGGAAAATTCACCCCTCCACTTT.